The 15 T cell receptor beta chains below come from one sample, sequenced in a study of Ad26.COV2.S vaccination and SARS-CoV-2 variants. Treatment here: about 20 received Ad26.COV2.S at low or high dose, single or two shots; several received placebo; per-sample allocation not given. Collection of samples fell on day 63 after the first vaccine or placebo injection. Clones were read by immunoSEQ multiplex PCR, and TCRdb kept only the in-frame ones, dropping some. This table has roughly 300,000 clones, roughly 90% appearing once. Sequenced material: peripheral blood, taken in a trial of Ad26.COV2.S vaccine versus placebo. The source of these receptors is a person aged 18-65 years who received the Ad26.COV2.S COVID-19 vaccine or a placebo.

The chain carries TRBV28 and TRBJ1-2; D possibly corresponds to TRBD1 (5 bases). V was pared by 5 bases and J by 4 bases, with 23 bases between. CDR1 is MDHEN and CDR2 is SYDVKM in the germline V gene. This CDR3 is built from 17 residues. The CDR3 DNA reads as TGTGCCAGCAGTGCACAGGACGCCCCTCGACGGAGCTATGGCTACACCTTC. It translates to CASSAQDAPRRSYGYTF.

Only one count was recorded for this clone. The DNA of the CDR3 is TGTGCCAGCAGCCAAGGCAGGGGCGGATTCTCCTACGAGCAGTACTTC. Encoded protein: CASSQGRGGFSYEQYF. The V call is TRBV4-2, the J call TRBJ2-7, with D perhaps TRBD1 (6 bases). Per germline, CDR1 LGHNA and CDR2 YNFKEQ. The CDR3 spans 16 residues. The ends were cut back, 1 base at V and 0 bases at J, with 13 bases in the middle.

This chain connects TRBV6-5 to TRBJ1-2; 7 bases align to TRBD1. V was pared by 2 bases and J by 4 bases, with 7 bases of the junction left unmatched. This CDR3 contains 15 residues. The germline V gene has CDR1 MNHEY and CDR2 SVGAGI. CDR3 residues: CASSYGRGRGYGYTF. CDR3 sequence (DNA): TGTGCCAGCAGTTACGGTAGGGGGCGAGGCTATGGCTACACCTTC.

The V and J genes are TRBV6-5 and TRBJ1-5; 8 bases match TRBD1. The CDR3 spans 15 residues. Germline-derived CDR1 and CDR2 are MNHEY and SVGAGI. Trimming removed 2 bases from V and 5 bases from J; junction bases left unmatched: 5. The CDR3 loop is CASSYLGTGDQPQHF. The CDR3 coding sequence is TGTGCCAGCAGTTACCTCGGGACAGGCGATCAGCCCCAGCATTTT.

This sequence joins TRBV19 and TRBJ1-5; 8 bases are a match to TRBD1. Germline CDR1 reads LNHDA; CDR2 reads SQIVND (reference sequence). The V and J ends lost 0 bases and 4 bases, in that order; junction bases with no gene match: 8. The CDR3 covers 17 residues. CDR3 loop: CASSIDLGQVINQPQHF. CDR3 DNA sequence: TGTGCCAGTAGTATAGATCTGGGACAGGTAATAAATCAGCCCCAGCATTTT.

This clone was counted a single time. CDR3 nucleotides: TGTGCCAGCAGGACAACGAATAGCAATCAGCCCCAGCATTTT. Its protein is CASRTTNSNQPQHF. V gene TRBV6-5 combines with J gene TRBJ1-5; D is uncertain. The germline V and J ends were trimmed by 6 bases and 0 bases, with 9 bases remaining between them. The CDR3 has 14 amino acids. Germline V gene data show CDR1 as MNHEY and CDR2 as SVGAGI.

The chain uses TRBV28 and TRBJ2-5; D might be TRBD1 or TRBD2, each matching 6 bases. V lost 3 bases, J lost 5 bases, and 10 bases lay in between. The germline CDR1 and CDR2 sequences are MDHEN and SYDVKM. This CDR3 has 13 residues. CDR3 coding DNA: TGTGCCAGCAGTTTTGGGGGGCCGGAGACCCAGTACTTC. Encoded protein: CASSFGGPETQYF.

V gene TRBV14 combines with J gene TRBJ2-2, with D tentatively TRBD2 (6 bases). The CDR3 consists of 15 residues. Germline V gene sequence: CDR1 SGHDN, CDR2 FVKESK. Trimming removed 1 base at V and 4 bases at J, with 10 bases between. CDR3 protein: CASSQVRGRTGELFF. CDR3 bases: TGTGCCAGCAGCCAAGTGCGGGGACGCACCGGGGAGCTGTTTTTT. The variable domain in full, with the rest retrieved from reference TRBV14 and TRBJ2-2, is EAGVTQFPSHSVIEKGQTVTLRCDPISGHDNLYWYRRVMGKEIKFLLHFVKESKQDESGMPNNRFLAERTGGTYSTLKVQPAELEDSGVYFCASSQVRGRTGELFFGEGSRLTVL.

The V gene is TRBV7-2, the J gene TRBJ1-2, with 7 bases lining up with TRBD1. The V and J ends lost 1 base and 6 bases, in that order; junction bases with no gene match: 11. The CDR3 has 16 amino acids. Germline V gene sequence: CDR1 SGHTA, CDR2 FQGNSA. The CDR3: CASSLETTGMTNGYTF. The CDR3 DNA sequence: TGTGCCAGCAGCTTAGAGACGACAGGGATGACGAATGGCTACACCTTC.

This chain connects TRBV9 to TRBJ1-3; no reliable D call. Germline assignment: CDR1 SGDLS and CDR2 YYNGEE. This CDR3 is 14 amino acids long. V lost 0 bases and J 0 bases, leaving 4 bases between the germline ends. CDR3 sequence (DNA): TGTGCCAGCAGCGTAGACATCTCTGGAAACACCATATATTTT. It is translated as CASSVDISGNTIYF.

The chain joins TRBV6-6 to TRBJ1-6; 7 bases are a match to TRBD1. CDR3 length equals 15 residues. V shed 1 base and J 5 bases; nucleotides not matched to a gene: 2. Germline assignment: CDR1 MNHNY and CDR2 SVGAGI (reference sequence). This chain's CDR3 is CASSYWDRNNSPLHF. The CDR3 DNA follows: TGTGCCAGCAGTTACTGGGACAGAAATAATTCACCCCTCCACTTT.

This sequence joins TRBV5-6 and TRBJ1-6; D unclear. The CDR3 is 13 residues long. From germline, CDR1 is SGHDT and CDR2 YYEEEE. V lost 0 bases to trimming and J lost 7 bases, with 5 bases between them. CDR3 region: CASSLASNSPLHF. The DNA for the CDR3 is TGTGCCAGCAGCTTGGCCAGCAATTCACCCCTCCACTTT.

This sequence joins TRBV9 and TRBJ2-1, with a tentative D call TRBD2 (5 bases). The V and J ends lost 0 bases and 2 bases respectively, with 9 bases between them. The germline V gene encodes CDR1 SGDLS and CDR2 YYNGEE. This CDR3 contains 15 residues. The CDR3: CASSVESGPYNEQFF. The DNA of the CDR3 is TGTGCCAGCAGCGTAGAAAGCGGTCCCTACAATGAGCAGTTCTTC.

The gene calls are TRBV6-1 and TRBJ1-1; 7 bases align to TRBD1. Germline values: CDR1 MNHNS, CDR2 SASEGT. V was clipped by 2 bases and J by 4 bases; unmatched bases: 13. This CDR3 contains 17 residues. DNA of the CDR3: TGTGCCAGCAGTGAATTAGGAAAGGGGGCGAGGAGCACTGAAGCTTTCTTT. Protein: CASSELGKGARSTEAFF.

Only one count was recorded for this clone. The rearrangement uses TRBV7-3 and TRBJ2-2; no reliable D call. The CDR3 has 14 amino acids. In germline, CDR1 is SGHTA, CDR2 FQGTGA. V dropped 1 base and J dropped 3 bases, with 6 bases sitting between them. CDR3: CASSLIGDTGELFF. As DNA, the CDR3 is TGTGCCAGCAGCTTAATAGGAGACACCGGGGAGCTGTTTTTT.